What follows are 29 T cell receptor beta chains derived from one specimen sequenced in a study of cytomegalovirus exposure and HLA in healthy donors. 60 Vbeta and 13 Jbeta primers were used in PCR. Profiling relied on immunoSEQ multiplex PCR, and the TCRdb table lists in-frame clones only, not all of them. The sample includes over 100,000 clones, 70% to 80% of them seen just once. The sequenced sample was PBMCs. These TCRs come from a human donor in good health.

The V gene is TRBV10-1, the J gene TRBJ2-5, with unresolved D. The CDR3 length is 13 residues. Germline V gene data show CDR1 as WNHNN and CDR2 as SYGVQD (reference sequence). Between the trimmed V and J ends, which lost 0 bases and 5 bases, there was a span of 7 bases. The CDR3 DNA sequence: TGCGCCAGCAGTGAGTCCGCGTGGGAGACCCAGTACTTC. The encoded protein is CASSESAWETQYF.

CDR3 in amino acids: CASSSLSYSTDTQYF. CDR3 in DNA: TGTGCCAGCAGCTCACTATCCTATAGCACAGATACGCAGTATTTT. V gene TRBV11-2 combines with J gene TRBJ2-3; D gene uncertain. The CDR3 contains 15 residues. Germline CDR1 is SGHAT and CDR2 is FQNNGV. Trimming took 4 bases from V and 0 from J, leaving 11 bases between them.

This clone was seen only once. The J gene is TRBJ1-2, the V gene TRBV19, with D hard to call. This CDR3 region has 14 residues. The ends were cut back, 7 bases at V and 4 bases at J, with 16 bases in the middle. Germline lookup yields CDR1 LNHDA and CDR2 SQIVND (reference sequence). Here the CDR3 reads CASTPLSSSYGYTF. The CDR3 DNA reads TGTGCCAGTACCCCCCTGTCTAGCTCCTATGGCTACACCTTC. Drawing the rest from reference TRBV19 and TRBJ1-2, the complete variable domain is DGGITQSPKYLFRKEGQNVTLSCEQNLNHDAMYWYRQDPGQGLRLIYYSQIVNDFQKGDIAEGYSVSREKKESFPLTVTSAQKNPTAFYLCASTPLSSSYGYTFGSGTRLTVV.

This clone has only a few counts. The V call is TRBV12-5, the J call TRBJ2-3, with D uncertain. The CDR3 has 14 residues. Germline V lookup: CDR1 LGHNT, CDR2 FRNRAP. V shed 1 base and J shed 2 bases, with 7 bases lying between them. CDR3: CASGLELITDTQYF. DNA for the CDR3: TGTGCTAGTGGTTTGGAACTTATCACAGATACGCAGTATTTT.

This chain connects TRBV10-2 to TRBJ2-1, with 9 bases identical to TRBD1. V was clipped by 2 bases and J by 0 bases; unmatched bases: 17. The CDR3 sequence is 21 residues long. Germline V gene data show CDR1 as WSHSY and CDR2 as SAAADI. The CDR3 DNA is TGCGCCAGCAGTGAGATAGAACAGGGGGCAGGCTGGCGTAGCTCCTACAATGAGCAGTTCTTC. Its translation is CASSEIEQGAGWRSSYNEQFF.

This clone was detected once. CDR3 protein: CASSLWDRATYEQYF. The DNA for the CDR3 is TGTGCCAGCAGCTTATGGGACAGGGCGACCTACGAGCAGTACTTC. The chain has TRBV5-4 and TRBJ2-7, with 9 positions matching TRBD1. CDR3 length: 15 amino acids. V dropped 2 bases and J dropped 2; count of bases not matched to a gene: 5. Germline V gene sequence: CDR1 SGHNT, CDR2 YYREEE (reference sequence).

The chain carries TRBV5-1 and TRBJ1-1; D is ambiguous. Trimming removed 0 bases at V and 5 bases at J, with 14 bases between. The germline V gene has CDR1 SGHRS and CDR2 YFSETQ. The length of the CDR3 is 15 residues. The CDR3 DNA sequence: TGCGCCAGCAGCTTGGCCGGAGGGAGAGGAACTGAAGCTTTCTTT. Translated: CASSLAGGRGTEAFF.

The chain joins TRBV5-1 to TRBJ2-7, with 8 bases lining up with TRBD1. The CDR3 has 13 amino acids. After removal of 3 bases from V and 5 bases from J, the junction contained 4 bases not matched to a gene. Germline V gives CDR1 SGHRS, CDR2 YFSETQ. DNA for the CDR3: TGCGCCAGCAGCTCCCCGGACAGGGACGAGCAGTACTTC. It encodes CASSSPDRDEQYF.

This clone was recorded once. The chain has TRBV25-1 and TRBJ2-3, with 8 bases matching TRBD2. CDR3 size: 16 residues. Trimming removed 6 bases from V and 3 bases from J; junction bases left unmatched: 11. The germline V gene encodes CDR1 MGHDK and CDR2 SYGVNS. The CDR3 bases are TGTGCCAGCAGCGCGAAGCGATCGGGGGGGACAGATACGCAGTATTTT. This gives the protein CASSAKRSGGTDTQYF.

The genes are TRBV7-8 and TRBJ1-1; a weak D match, TRBD1 (5 bases). The CDR3 consists of 15 residues. Germline values: CDR1 SGHVS, CDR2 FQNEAQ. Trimming removed 1 base from V and 5 bases from J, with 14 bases in between. This CDR3 is CASSLVGGTGTEAFF. The CDR3 DNA reads as TGTGCCAGCAGCTTAGTGGGGGGAACGGGGACTGAAGCTTTCTTT.

The chain combines TRBV5-4 with TRBJ1-6, with 8 positions matching TRBD1. The CDR3 length is 14 residues. CDR1 is SGHNT and CDR2 is YYREEE in the germline V gene (reference sequence). The V gene end was trimmed by 4 bases and the J gene end by 7 bases; junction bases not matched to a gene: 4. The CDR3 reads CASSLRGRNSPLHF. As DNA, the CDR3 is TGTGCCAGCAGCCTCAGGGGGCGGAATTCACCCCTCCACTTT.

The chain recombines TRBV6-1 with TRBJ2-2; perhaps TRBD2 as D (6 bases). The CDR3 runs 12 residues. Trimming removed 8 bases at V and 5 bases at J, with 9 bases between. Germline V gene sequence: CDR1 MNHNS, CDR2 SASEGT. CDR3 sequence: CASGGFTGELFF. In nucleotides, the CDR3 is TGTGCCAGCGGGGGGTTTACCGGGGAGCTGTTTTTT.

The chain recombines TRBV6-5 with TRBJ1-1; D gene ambiguous. Germline V gene lookup returns CDR1 MNHEY and CDR2 SVGAGI. V dropped 6 bases and J dropped 1 base, with 9 bases sitting between them. The CDR3 is 13 residues long. CDR3 sequence reads: CASRNLRNTEAFF. The CDR3 nucleotides read TGTGCCAGCAGAAATCTCCGGAACACTGAAGCTTTCTTT.

The chain recombines TRBV5-6 with TRBJ2-2; perhaps TRBD2 as D (5 bases). Germline V gene sequence: CDR1 SGHDT, CDR2 YYEEEE. The ends were cut back, 5 bases at V and 5 bases at J, with 13 bases in the middle. The CDR3 totals 14 residues. CDR3 sequence (DNA): TGTGCCAGCAGTGGCGGGTCCAGGACCGGGGAGCTGTTTTTT. This encodes CASSGGSRTGELFF. The complete variable domain, with remaining parts taken from reference TRBV5-6 and TRBJ2-2, reads DAGVTQSPTHLIKTRGQQVTLRCSPKSGHDTVSWYQQALGQGPQFIFQYYEEEERQRGNFPDRFSGHQFPNYSSELNVNALLLGDSALYLCASSGGSRTGELFFGEGSRLTVL.

The chain recombines TRBV15 with TRBJ1-4, with D possibly matching TRBD1 (6 bases). The germline V gene encodes CDR1 LNHNV and CDR2 YYDKDF (reference sequence). The CDR3 length is 16 residues. V was shortened by 0 bases and J by 8 bases, with 16 bases between the two germline ends. As DNA, the CDR3 is TGTGCCACCAGCAGAGACTCCGGCAGGGGTGAGGAAAAACTGTTTTTT. The encoded protein is CATSRDSGRGEEKLFF.

The V and J genes are TRBV19 and TRBJ1-5; D is possibly TRBD1 (6 bases). CDR1 is LNHDA, CDR2 SQIVND, per germline (reference sequence). The CDR3 has 16 residues. The V end lost 3 bases, the J end lost 4 bases, and 16 bases lay between the germline ends. This CDR3 reads CASSIRLGQGNQPQHF. CDR3 coding DNA: TGTGCCAGTAGTATTCGTTTAGGTCAGGGGAATCAGCCCCAGCATTTT.

J is TRBJ2-1 and V is TRBV29-1; D is ambiguous. Trimming removed 0 bases at V and 0 bases at J, with 12 bases between. The CDR3 runs 16 residues. The germline V gene encodes CDR1 SQVTM and CDR2 ANQGSEA. The CDR3 loop reads CSVEEGAPSSYNEQFF. The CDR3 nucleotides are TGCAGCGTTGAAGAAGGAGCACCAAGCTCCTACAATGAGCAGTTCTTC.

This clone showed up just once. V usage is TRBV27 and J usage is TRBJ2-7; TRBD2 agrees at 11 bases. Germline V gives CDR1 MNHEY, CDR2 SMNVEV (reference sequence). Germline trimming cut 0 bases from V and 6 bases from J; bases unmatched to any gene: 7. The CDR3 totals 16 residues. CDR3 in amino acids: CASSLSQVGLAAEQYF. DNA for the CDR3: TGTGCCAGCAGTTTATCGCAGGTGGGACTAGCGGCCGAGCAGTACTTC.

This clone was counted a few times. This chain connects TRBV12-5 to TRBJ1-1; unclear D gene. This CDR3 has 13 residues. Deletions cut 4 bases from V and 6 bases from J, with 12 bases between. Germline CDR1 reads LGHNT; CDR2 reads FRNRAP. CDR3 nucleotide sequence: TGTGCTAGTGGTTACAGTAGTGTCCCTGAAGCTTTCTTT. Amino acid sequence: CASGYSSVPEAFF.

The J gene is TRBJ2-3, the V gene TRBV4-1; D remains unclear. Germline V gene sequence: CDR1 MGHRA, CDR2 YSYEKL. Between the trimmed V and J ends, which lost 0 bases and 4 bases, there was a span of 11 bases. The CDR3 spans 15 residues. CDR3 nucleotides: TGCGCCAGCAGCCAAGATCCCCATTTAGCAGATACGCAGTATTTT. It translates to CASSQDPHLADTQYF.

The chain combines TRBV2 with TRBJ2-7; weak D call: TRBD2 (6 bases). This CDR3 contains 16 residues. V was shortened by 6 bases and J by 0 bases, with 18 bases between the two germline ends. The germline V gene has CDR1 SNHLY and CDR2 FYNNEI. The CDR3 region is CASRARGVGDSYEQYF. CDR3 in DNA: TGTGCCAGCAGGGCGCGGGGTGTGGGGGACTCCTACGAGCAGTACTTC.

The rearrangement uses TRBV2 and TRBJ2-7, with TRBD1 identical over 8 bases. Germline V gives CDR1 SNHLY, CDR2 FYNNEI. V shed 4 bases and J 2 bases; nucleotides not matched to a gene: 1. The CDR3 spans 13 residues. The CDR3 loop is CASSGTGTYEQYF. The CDR3 DNA reads TGTGCCAGCAGTGGGACAGGGACCTACGAGCAGTACTTC.

The gene calls are TRBV10-1 and TRBJ2-1; TRBD2 might be the D (5 bases). From germline, CDR1 is WNHNN and CDR2 SYGVQD (reference sequence). The CDR3 runs to 15 residues. V was pared by 4 bases and J by 8 bases, with 18 bases between. The CDR3 DNA reads TGCGCCAGCAGTGTCCGGGATTTTGCTAGGGATGAGCAGTTCTTC. Translated: CASSVRDFARDEQFF.

V usage is TRBV2 and J usage is TRBJ1-5, with 7 bases fitting TRBD1. Germline assignment: CDR1 SNHLY and CDR2 FYNNEI. CDR3 size: 13 residues. Trimming cost V 3 bases and J 5 bases; bases outside gene matches: 1. The CDR3, as DNA: TGTGCCAGCAGTGACAGGGGGTATCAGCCCCAGCATTTT. This codes for CASSDRGYQPQHF.

The V gene is TRBV6-5, the J gene TRBJ1-3, with TRBD1 as a possible D gene (5 bases). The CDR3 is made up of 15 amino acids. Germline lookup yields CDR1 MNHEY and CDR2 SVGAGI. Deletions cut 6 bases from V and 1 base from J, with 13 bases between. The CDR3 sequence is CASRPPGRSGNTIYF. Here the CDR3 DNA reads TGTGCCAGCAGGCCCCCAGGGCGGTCTGGAAACACCATATATTTT.

The gene calls are TRBV6-1 and TRBJ2-7; 7 bases map to TRBD1. The CDR3 sequence is 14 residues long. Germline values: CDR1 MNHNS, CDR2 SASEGT. V was pared by 5 bases and J by 2 bases, with 6 bases of the junction left unmatched. CDR3 coding DNA: TGTGCCAGCAGTCTTAACAGGGGACCCTACGAGCAGTACTTC. It translates to CASSLNRGPYEQYF.

This clone was seen more than once but under ten times. This chain connects TRBV28 to TRBJ1-5; D is unclear. Between the trimmed V and J ends, which lost 2 bases and 6 bases, there was a span of 8 bases. The germline V gene encodes CDR1 MDHEN and CDR2 SYDVKM. The CDR3 spans 13 residues. CDR3 loop: CASSLVGSQPQHF. CDR3 in DNA: TGTGCCAGCAGTTTAGTAGGGAGTCAGCCCCAGCATTTT.

The chain recombines TRBV11-2 with TRBJ2-7, with 13 bases lining up with TRBD2. Germline assignment: CDR1 SGHAT and CDR2 FQNNGV. Trimming cost V 4 bases and J 5 bases; bases outside gene matches: 5. The CDR3 covers 15 residues. CDR3 DNA sequence: TGTGCCAGCAGCTCCGGGACTAGCGGGATTCACGAGCAGTACTTC. Translation: CASSSGTSGIHEQYF.

CDR3 coding DNA: TGTGCCAGCAGTAGACAGGGCGGTCCGCCCCAGCATTTT. It is translated as CASSRQGGPPQHF. The chain uses TRBV6-5 and TRBJ1-5; 7 bases map to TRBD1. Germline V gene lookup returns CDR1 MNHEY and CDR2 SVGAGI. Trimming took 5 bases from V and 9 from J; bases not matched to a gene: 7. The CDR3 has 13 amino acids.